This T cell receptor (beta chain) is drawn from a study of blood T cell repertoires in COVID-19. Sequencing used immunoSEQ multiplex PCR; TCRdb keeps in-frame clones, though not all of them. The sample lists about 86,000 clones, approximately 83% occurring once. CDR1 is WNHNN and CDR2 is SYGVQD in the germline V gene (reference sequence). The germline V and J ends were trimmed by 8 bases and 0 bases, with 23 bases remaining between them. The CDR3 is made up of 18 amino acids. The chain links TRBV10-1 to TRBJ1-5; no definite D call. The TCR originated in a woman of 80 years or more with active or convalescent COVID-19. Sequencing used peripheral blood. The CDR3 nucleotides read TGCGCCAGCCAGCGGCCGTATCCCAGGATTAATAGCAATCAGCCCCAGCATTTT. Its translation: CASQRPYPRINSNQPQHF.